Listed here is a single T cell receptor beta chain. Its antigen remains unknown. The input was 400 to 500 ng total RNA; TCR beta cDNA was made from it with a constant-region primer. The TCR beta library was amplified through three nested multiplex PCR rounds in a modified ARM-PCR procedure. Both of the initial two PCR rounds ran for around 9 cycles and employed TRBV1-TRBV30 forward primers alongside a C-beta reverse primer. TCRdb processed the multiplex PCR reads anew with MiXCR; each CDR3 protein has one entry. The sample records some 180,000 distinct CDR3 sequences, approximately 80% being singletons. The source of the sample is a study of tumor-infiltrating lymphocytes in primary liver carcinoma. CDR1 and CDR2 from the germline V gene are SQVTM and ANQGSEA. V dropped 8 bases and J dropped 6; count of bases not matched to a gene: 10. The CDR3 contains 14 residues. Co-extraction of RNA and DNA was performed on about 20-32 mg of unsorted bulk tissue.

Study-wide results and limits: Only about 7-24% of top clones appeared in all five tumor regions.

This receptor was identified in a middle-aged man with primary liver carcinoma and hepatitis B virus infection. Sample: tumor tissue from primary liver carcinoma. The chain combines TRBV29-1 with TRBJ2-4, with TRBD1 matching over 10 bases. The CDR3 spells CSLGGGQGTNIQYF. For the CDR3, the DNA is TGCAGCCTCGGTGGGGGACAGGGGACAAACATTCAGTACTTC.